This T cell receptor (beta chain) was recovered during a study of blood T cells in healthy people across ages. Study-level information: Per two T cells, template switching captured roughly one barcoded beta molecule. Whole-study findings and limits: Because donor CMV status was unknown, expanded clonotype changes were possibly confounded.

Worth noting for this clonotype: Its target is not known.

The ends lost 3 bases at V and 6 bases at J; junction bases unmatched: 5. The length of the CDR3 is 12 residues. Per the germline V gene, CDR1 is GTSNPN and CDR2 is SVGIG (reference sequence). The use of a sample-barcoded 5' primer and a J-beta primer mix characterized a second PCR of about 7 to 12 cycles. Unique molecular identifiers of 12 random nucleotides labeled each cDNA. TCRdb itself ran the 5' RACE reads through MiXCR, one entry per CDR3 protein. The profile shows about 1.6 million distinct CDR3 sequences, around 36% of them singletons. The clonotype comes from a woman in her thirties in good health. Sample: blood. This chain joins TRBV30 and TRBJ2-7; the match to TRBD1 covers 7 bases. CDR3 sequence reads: CAWRRQGAEQYF. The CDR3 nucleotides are TGTGCCTGGAGGAGACAGGGTGCCGAGCAGTACTTC.